This T cell receptor (beta chain) was found in a study of control samples from healthy donors and cancer patients. Per germline, CDR1 MNHEY and CDR2 SMNVEV (reference sequence). The CDR3 consists of 15 residues. Trimming removed 5 bases at V and 0 bases at J, with 13 bases between. This clone was seen just once. Libraries were prepared by immunoSEQ multiplex PCR; TCRdb keeps only in-frame clonotypes and omits some of them. This sample has fewer than 200,000 clones; 90% to 95% occur once, and the top ten carry roughly 4.3%. The V call is TRBV27, the J call TRBJ1-2; no reliable D call. This TCR was sampled from a woman aged 55 to 70 in good health. The sequencing sample was made of blood. The CDR3 loop reads CASSTGLVSNYGYTF. CDR3 DNA sequence: TGTGCCAGCAGTACCGGACTCGTATCTAACTATGGCTACACCTTC.